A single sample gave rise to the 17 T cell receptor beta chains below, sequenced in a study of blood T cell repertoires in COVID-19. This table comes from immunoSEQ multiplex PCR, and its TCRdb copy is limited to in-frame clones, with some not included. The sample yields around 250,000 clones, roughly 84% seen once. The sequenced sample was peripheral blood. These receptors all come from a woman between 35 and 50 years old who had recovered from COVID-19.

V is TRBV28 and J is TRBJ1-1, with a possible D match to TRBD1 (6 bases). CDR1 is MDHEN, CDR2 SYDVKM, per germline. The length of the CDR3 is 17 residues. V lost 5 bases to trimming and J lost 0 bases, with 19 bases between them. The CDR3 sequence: CASSGRLDSIMNTEAFF. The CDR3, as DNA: TGTGCCAGCAGTGGTCGTTTGGACAGCATAATGAACACTGAAGCTTTCTTT.

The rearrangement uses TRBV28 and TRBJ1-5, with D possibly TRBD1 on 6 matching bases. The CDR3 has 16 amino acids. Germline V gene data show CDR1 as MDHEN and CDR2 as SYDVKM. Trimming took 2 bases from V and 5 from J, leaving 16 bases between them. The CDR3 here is CASSLRVNRDDQPQHF. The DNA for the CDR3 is TGTGCCAGCAGTTTAAGGGTTAACAGGGACGATCAGCCCCAGCATTTT. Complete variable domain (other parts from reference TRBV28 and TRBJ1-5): DVKVTQSSRYLVKRTGEKVFLECVQDMDHENMFWYRQDPGLGLRLIYFSYDVKMKEKGDIPEGYSVSREKKERFSLILESASTNQTSMYLCASSLRVNRDDQPQHFGDGTRLSIL.

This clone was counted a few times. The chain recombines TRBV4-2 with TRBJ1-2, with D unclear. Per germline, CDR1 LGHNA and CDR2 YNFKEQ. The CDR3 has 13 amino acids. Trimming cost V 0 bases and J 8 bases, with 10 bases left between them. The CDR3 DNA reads TGTGCCAGCAGCCAAGACTACAGTCTCGGCTACACCTTC. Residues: CASSQDYSLGYTF.

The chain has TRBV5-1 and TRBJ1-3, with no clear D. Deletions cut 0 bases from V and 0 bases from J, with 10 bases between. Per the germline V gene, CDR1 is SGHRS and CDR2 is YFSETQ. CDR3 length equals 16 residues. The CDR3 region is CASSLARPSSGNTIYF. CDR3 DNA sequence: TGCGCCAGCAGCTTGGCCAGGCCAAGCTCTGGAAACACCATATATTTT.

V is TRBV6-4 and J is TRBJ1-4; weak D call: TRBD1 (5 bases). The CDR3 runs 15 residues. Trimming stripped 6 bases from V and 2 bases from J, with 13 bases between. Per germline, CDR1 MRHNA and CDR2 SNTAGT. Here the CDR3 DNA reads TGTGCCAGCAGCTCTGGGGGGGGTACTAATGAAAAACTGTTTTTT. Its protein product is CASSSGGGTNEKLFF.

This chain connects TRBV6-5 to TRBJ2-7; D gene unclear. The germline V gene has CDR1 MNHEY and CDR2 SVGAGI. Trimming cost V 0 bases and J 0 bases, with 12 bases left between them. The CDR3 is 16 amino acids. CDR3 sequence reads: CASSYSSTPGSYEQYF. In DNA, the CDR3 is TGTGCCAGCAGTTACTCGTCGACGCCGGGCTCCTACGAGCAGTACTTC.

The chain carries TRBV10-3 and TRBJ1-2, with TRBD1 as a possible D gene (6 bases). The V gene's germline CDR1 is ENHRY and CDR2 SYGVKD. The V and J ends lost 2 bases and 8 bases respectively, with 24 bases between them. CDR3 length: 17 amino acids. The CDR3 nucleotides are TGTGCCATCAGTGAGCCCCCCGGGAGGGGGGGCGGGAGCGGCTACACCTTC. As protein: CAISEPPGRGGGSGYTF.

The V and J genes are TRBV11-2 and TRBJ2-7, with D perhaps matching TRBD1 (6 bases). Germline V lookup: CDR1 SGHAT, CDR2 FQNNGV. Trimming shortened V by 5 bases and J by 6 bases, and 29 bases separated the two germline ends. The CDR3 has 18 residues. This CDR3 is CASSNTGQVILSGLEQYF. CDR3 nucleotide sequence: TGTGCCAGCAGCAATACGGGACAAGTCATTCTTTCGGGCCTCGAGCAGTACTTC.

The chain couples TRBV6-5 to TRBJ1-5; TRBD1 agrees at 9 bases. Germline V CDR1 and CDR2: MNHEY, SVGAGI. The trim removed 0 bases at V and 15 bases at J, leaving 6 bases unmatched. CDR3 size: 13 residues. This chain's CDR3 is CASSYSTGGPRHF. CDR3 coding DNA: TGTGCCAGCAGTTACTCGACAGGGGGACCTAGGCATTTT.

CDR3 protein: CASSSGGAEDTQYF. The DNA of the CDR3 is TGTGCCAGCTCGAGCGGGGGGGCCGAAGATACGCAGTATTTT. This sequence joins TRBV6-4 and TRBJ2-3; 10 nucleotides align to TRBD2. V lost 8 bases, J lost 5 bases, and 7 bases stayed unmatched. The CDR3 is 14 amino acids. Looked up from germline, CDR1 is MRHNA and CDR2 is SNTAGT.

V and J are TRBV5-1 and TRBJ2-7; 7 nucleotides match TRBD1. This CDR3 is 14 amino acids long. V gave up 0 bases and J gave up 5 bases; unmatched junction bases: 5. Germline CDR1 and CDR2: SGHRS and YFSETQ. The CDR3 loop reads CASSLGQGRHEQYF. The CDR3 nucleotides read TGCGCCAGCAGCTTGGGACAGGGAAGGCACGAGCAGTACTTC.

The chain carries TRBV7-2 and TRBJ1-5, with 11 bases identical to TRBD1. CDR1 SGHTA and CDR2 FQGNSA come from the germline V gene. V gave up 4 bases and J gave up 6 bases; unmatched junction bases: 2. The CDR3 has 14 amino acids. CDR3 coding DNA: TGTGCCAGCAGCTCAGGGACAGGGGGTCAGCCCCAGCATTTT. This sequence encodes CASSSGTGGQPQHF.

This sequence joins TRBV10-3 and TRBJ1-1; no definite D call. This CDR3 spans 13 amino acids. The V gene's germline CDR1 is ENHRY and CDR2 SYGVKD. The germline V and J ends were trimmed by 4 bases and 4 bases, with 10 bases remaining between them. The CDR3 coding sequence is TGTGCCATCAGTGCAGGTTTCAGCACTGAAGCTTTCTTT. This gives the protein CAISAGFSTEAFF.

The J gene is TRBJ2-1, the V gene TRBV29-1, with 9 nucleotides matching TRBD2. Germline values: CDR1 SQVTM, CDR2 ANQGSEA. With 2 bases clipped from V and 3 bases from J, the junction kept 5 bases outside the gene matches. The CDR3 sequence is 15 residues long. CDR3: CSVELRGGLYNEQFF. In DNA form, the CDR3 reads TGCAGCGTTGAATTGCGGGGGGGTCTCTACAATGAGCAGTTCTTC.

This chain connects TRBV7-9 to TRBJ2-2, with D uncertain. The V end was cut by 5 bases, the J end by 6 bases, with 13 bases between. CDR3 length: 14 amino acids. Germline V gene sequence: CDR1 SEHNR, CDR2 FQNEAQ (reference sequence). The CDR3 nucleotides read TGTGCCAGCAGCCCCGCCGCACTACCCGGGGAGCTGTTTTTT. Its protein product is CASSPAALPGELFF.

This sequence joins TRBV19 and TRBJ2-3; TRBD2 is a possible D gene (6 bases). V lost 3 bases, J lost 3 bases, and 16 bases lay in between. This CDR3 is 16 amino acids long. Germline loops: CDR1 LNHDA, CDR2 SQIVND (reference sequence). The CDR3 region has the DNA TGTGCCAGTAGTATCACGCTAGCGCAAAGAACAGATACGCAGTATTTT. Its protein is CASSITLAQRTDTQYF.

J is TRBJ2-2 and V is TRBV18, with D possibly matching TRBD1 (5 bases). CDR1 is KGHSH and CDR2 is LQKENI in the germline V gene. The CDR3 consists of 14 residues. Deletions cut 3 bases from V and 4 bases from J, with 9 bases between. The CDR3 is CASSPQGGTGELFF. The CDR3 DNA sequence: TGTGCCAGCTCACCCCAGGGCGGCACCGGGGAGCTGTTTTTT.